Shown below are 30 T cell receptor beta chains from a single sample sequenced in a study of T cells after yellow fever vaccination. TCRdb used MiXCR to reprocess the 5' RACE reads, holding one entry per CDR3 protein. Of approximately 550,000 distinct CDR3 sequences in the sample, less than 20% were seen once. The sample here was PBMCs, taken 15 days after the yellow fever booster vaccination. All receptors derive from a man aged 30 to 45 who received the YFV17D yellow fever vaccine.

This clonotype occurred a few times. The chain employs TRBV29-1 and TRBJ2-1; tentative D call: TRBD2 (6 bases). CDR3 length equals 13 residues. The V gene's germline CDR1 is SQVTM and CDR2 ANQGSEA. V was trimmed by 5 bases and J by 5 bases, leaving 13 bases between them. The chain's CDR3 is CSVLLARNNEQFF. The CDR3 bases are TGCAGCGTTCTACTAGCCAGGAACAATGAGCAGTTCTTC.

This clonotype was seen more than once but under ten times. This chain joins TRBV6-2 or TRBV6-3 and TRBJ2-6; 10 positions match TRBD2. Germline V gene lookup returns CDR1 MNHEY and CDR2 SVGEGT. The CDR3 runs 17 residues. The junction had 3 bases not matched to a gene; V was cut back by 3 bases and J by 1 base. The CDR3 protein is CASSYVAGGSGANVLTF. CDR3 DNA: TGTGCCAGCAGTTATGTAGCGGGAGGATCTGGGGCCAACGTCCTGACTTTC.

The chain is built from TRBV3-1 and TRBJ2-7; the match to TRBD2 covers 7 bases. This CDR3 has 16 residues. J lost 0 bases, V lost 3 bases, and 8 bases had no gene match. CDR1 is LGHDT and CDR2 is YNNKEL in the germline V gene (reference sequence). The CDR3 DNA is TGTGCCAGCAGCCACCACAGCGGGGCAAGCTCCTACGAGCAGTACTTC. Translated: CASSHHSGASSYEQYF.

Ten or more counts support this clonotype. CDR3 DNA sequence: TGTGCCAGCAGCTTAGGGGGGGTTTCGGTCGGCAATGAGCAGTTCTTC. Translating it yields CASSLGGVSVGNEQFF. The chain combines TRBV7-2 with TRBJ2-1, with D tentatively TRBD2 (6 bases). Deletions cut 1 base from V and 6 bases from J, with 16 bases between. Germline V gene sequence: CDR1 SGHTA, CDR2 FQGNSA. The CDR3 length is 16 residues.

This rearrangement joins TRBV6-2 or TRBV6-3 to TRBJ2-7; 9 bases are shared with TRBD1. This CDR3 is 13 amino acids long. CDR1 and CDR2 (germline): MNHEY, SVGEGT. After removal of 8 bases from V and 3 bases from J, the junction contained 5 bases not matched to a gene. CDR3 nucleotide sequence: TGTGCCAGCCGAAGGACAGGGGACTACGAGCAGTACTTC. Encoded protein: CASRRTGDYEQYF.

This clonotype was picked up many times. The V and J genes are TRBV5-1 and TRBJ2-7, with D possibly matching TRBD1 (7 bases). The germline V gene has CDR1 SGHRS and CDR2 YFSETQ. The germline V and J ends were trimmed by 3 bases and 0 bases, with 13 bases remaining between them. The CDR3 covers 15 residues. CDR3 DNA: TGCGCCAGCAGCTCTCGACAGGGACTCTCCTACGAGCAGTACTTC. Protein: CASSSRQGLSYEQYF.

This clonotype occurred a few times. The CDR3 DNA is TGTGCCAGCATGCCAGGCAGCACTCCTAACTATGGCTACACCTTC. The encoded protein is CASMPGSTPNYGYTF. The chain carries TRBV27 and TRBJ1-2; D ambiguous. This CDR3 region has 15 residues. Trimming pared 7 bases from V and 0 bases from J, leaving 15 bases between. Germline assignment: CDR1 MNHEY and CDR2 SMNVEV (reference sequence).

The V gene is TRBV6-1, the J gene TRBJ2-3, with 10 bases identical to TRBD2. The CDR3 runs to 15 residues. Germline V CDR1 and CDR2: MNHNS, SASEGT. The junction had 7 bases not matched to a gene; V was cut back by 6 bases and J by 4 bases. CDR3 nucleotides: TGTGCCAGCAGCAGGACCGGGACTAGCGCAGATACGCAGTATTTT. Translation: CASSRTGTSADTQYF.

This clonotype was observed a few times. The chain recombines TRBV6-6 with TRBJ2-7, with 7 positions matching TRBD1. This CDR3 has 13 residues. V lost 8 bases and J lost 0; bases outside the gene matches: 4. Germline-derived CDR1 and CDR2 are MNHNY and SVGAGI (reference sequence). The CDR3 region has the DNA TGTGCCAGCTACCGACAGGGCTCCTACGAGCAGTACTTC. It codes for CASYRQGSYEQYF.

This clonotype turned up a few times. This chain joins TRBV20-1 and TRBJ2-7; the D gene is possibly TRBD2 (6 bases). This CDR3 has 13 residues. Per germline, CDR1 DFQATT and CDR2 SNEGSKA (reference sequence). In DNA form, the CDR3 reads TGCAGCGGACGAGGCGGGATTGCCTACGAGCAGTACTTC. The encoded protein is CSGRGGIAYEQYF.

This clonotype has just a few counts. The DNA of the CDR3 is TGTGCCAGCAGCACCCAAGGACTAGCGACCGGGGAGCTGTTTTTT. This gives the protein CASSTQGLATGELFF. The chain employs TRBV7-9 and TRBJ2-2, with TRBD2 matching 9 bases. V was pared by 5 bases and J by 5 bases, with 6 bases of the junction left unmatched. Per germline, CDR1 SEHNR and CDR2 FQNEAQ (reference sequence). CDR3 length: 15 amino acids.

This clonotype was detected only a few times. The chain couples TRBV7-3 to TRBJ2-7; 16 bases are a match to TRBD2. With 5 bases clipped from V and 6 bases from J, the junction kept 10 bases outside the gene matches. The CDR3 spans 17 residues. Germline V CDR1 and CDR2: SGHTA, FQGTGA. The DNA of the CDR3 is TGTGCCAGCAGCCTCCTACCGGGGACTAGCGGGAGGGCCGAGCAGTACTTC. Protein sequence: CASSLLPGTSGRAEQYF.

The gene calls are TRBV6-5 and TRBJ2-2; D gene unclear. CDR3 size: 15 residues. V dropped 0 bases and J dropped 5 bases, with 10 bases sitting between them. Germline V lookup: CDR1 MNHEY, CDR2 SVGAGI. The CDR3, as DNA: TGTGCCAGCAGTTACTCTCACCCCAGGACCGGGGAGCTGTTTTTT. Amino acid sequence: CASSYSHPRTGELFF.

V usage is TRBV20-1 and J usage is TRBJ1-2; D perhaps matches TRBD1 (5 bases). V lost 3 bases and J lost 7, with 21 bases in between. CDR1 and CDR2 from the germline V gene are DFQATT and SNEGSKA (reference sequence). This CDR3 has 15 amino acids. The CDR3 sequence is CSASTDSSLGRGYTF. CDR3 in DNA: TGCAGTGCTAGCACCGACAGCTCCCTTGGTCGTGGCTACACCTTC.

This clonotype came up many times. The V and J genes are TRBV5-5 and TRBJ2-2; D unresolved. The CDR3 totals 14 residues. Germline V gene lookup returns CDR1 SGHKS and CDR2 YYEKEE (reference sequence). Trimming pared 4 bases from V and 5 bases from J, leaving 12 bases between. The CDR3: CASSVDDETGELFF. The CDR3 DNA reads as TGTGCCAGCAGCGTCGATGATGAGACCGGGGAGCTGTTTTTT.

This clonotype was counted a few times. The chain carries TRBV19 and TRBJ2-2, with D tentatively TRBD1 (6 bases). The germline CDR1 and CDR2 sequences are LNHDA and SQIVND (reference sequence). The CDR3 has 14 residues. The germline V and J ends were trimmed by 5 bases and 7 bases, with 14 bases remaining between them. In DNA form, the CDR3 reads TGTGCCAGTAGTCCCAGGACAGAGCACGGGGAGCTGTTTTTT. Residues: CASSPRTEHGELFF.

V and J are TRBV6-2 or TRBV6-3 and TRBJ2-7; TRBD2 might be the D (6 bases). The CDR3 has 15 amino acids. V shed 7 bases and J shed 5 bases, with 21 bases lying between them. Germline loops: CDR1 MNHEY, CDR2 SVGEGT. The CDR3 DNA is TGTGCCAGCACCCCGGGAGCCGGTACTTCCCACGAGCAGTACTTC. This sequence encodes CASTPGAGTSHEQYF.

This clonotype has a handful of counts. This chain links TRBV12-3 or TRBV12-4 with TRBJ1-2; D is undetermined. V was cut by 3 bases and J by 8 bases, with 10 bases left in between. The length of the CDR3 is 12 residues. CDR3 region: CASSLTLRGYTF. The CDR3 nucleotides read TGTGCCAGCAGTTTGACTCTTCGGGGCTACACCTTC.

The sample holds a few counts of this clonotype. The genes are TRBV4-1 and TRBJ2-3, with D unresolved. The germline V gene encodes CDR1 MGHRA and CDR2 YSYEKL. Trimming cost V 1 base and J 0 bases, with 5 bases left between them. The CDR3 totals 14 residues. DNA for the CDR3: TGCGCCAGCAGCCAAGCAAAGAGCACAGATACGCAGTATTTT. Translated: CASSQAKSTDTQYF.

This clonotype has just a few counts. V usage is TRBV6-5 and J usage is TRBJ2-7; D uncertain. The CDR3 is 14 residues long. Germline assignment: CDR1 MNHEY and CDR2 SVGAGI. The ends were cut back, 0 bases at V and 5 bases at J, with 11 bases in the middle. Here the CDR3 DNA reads TGTGCCAGCAGTTACTCGGGTGAAGGCAACGAGCAGTACTTC. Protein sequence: CASSYSGEGNEQYF.

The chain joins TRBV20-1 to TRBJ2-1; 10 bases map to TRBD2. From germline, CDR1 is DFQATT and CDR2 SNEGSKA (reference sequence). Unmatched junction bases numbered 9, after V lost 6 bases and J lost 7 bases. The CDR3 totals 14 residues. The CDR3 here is CSAETSGRGNEQFF. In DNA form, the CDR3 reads TGCAGTGCCGAGACAAGCGGGAGGGGGAATGAGCAGTTCTTC.

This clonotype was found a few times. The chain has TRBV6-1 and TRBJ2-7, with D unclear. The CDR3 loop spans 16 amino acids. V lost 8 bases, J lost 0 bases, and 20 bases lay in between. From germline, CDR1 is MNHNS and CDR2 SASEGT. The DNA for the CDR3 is TGTGCCAGCTCACAGAAAGGCCCTAGGAGCTCCTACGAGCAGTACTTC. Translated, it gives CASSQKGPRSSYEQYF.

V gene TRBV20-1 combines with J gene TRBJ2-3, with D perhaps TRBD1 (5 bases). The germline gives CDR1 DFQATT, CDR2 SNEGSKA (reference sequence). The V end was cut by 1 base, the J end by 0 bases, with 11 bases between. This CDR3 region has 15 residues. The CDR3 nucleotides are TGCAGTGCTAGAGCTCAGGGAACTAGCACAGATACGCAGTATTTT. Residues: CSARAQGTSTDTQYF.

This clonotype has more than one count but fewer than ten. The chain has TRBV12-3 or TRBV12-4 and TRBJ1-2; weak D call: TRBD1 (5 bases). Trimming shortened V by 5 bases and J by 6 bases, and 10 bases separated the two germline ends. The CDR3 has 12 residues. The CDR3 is CASSALGDGYTF. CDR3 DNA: TGTGCCAGCAGTGCCCTAGGGGATGGCTACACCTTC.

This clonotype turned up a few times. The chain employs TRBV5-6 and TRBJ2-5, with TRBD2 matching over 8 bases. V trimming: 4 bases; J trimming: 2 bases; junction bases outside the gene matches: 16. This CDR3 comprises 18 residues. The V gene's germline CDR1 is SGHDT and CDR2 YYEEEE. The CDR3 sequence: CASSGWGKAGVRQETQYF. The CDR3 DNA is TGTGCCAGCAGCGGATGGGGAAAAGCGGGAGTAAGACAAGAGACCCAGTACTTC.

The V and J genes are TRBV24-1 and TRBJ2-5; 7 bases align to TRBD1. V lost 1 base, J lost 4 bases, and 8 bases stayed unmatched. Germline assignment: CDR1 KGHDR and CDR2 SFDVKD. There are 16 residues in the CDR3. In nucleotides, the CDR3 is TGTGCCACCAGTGATTTCGGACAGGCCCTGGGAGAGACCCAGTACTTC. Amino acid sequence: CATSDFGQALGETQYF.

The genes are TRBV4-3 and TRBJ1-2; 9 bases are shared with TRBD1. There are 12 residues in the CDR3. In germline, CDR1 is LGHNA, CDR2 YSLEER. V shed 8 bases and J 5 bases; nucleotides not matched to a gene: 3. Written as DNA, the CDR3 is TGCGCCAGCCGGGACAGGGATTATGGCTACACCTTC. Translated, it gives CASRDRDYGYTF.

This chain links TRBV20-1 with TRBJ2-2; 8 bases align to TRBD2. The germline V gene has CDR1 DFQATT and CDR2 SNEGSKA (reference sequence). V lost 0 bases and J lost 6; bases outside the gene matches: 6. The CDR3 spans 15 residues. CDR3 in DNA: TGCAGTGCTAGAGATCCGGGAGGGCCGTCCGGGGAGCTGTTTTTT. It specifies CSARDPGGPSGELFF.

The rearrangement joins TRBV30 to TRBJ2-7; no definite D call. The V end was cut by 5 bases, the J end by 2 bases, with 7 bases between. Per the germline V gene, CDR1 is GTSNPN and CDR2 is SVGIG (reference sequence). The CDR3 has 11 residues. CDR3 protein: CAWCSAYEQYF. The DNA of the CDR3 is TGTGCCTGGTGCTCGGCCTACGAGCAGTACTTC.

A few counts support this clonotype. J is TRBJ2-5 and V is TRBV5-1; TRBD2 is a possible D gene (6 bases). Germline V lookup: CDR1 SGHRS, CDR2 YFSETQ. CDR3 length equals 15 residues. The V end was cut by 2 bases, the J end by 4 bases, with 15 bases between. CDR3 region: CASSFPAEGGETQYF. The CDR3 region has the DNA TGCGCCAGCAGCTTCCCCGCCGAGGGAGGAGAGACCCAGTACTTC. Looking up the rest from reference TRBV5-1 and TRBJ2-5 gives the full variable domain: KAGVTQTPRYLIKTRGQQVTLSCSPISGHRSVSWYQQTPGQGLQFLFEYFSETQRNKGNFPGRFSGRQFSNSRSEMNVSTLELGDSALYLCASSFPAEGGETQYFGPGTRLLVL.